This TCR beta chain appears in the sequencing data of a study of CD8 T cells in ankylosing spondylitis. Making use of molecular barcodes, quantitative 5'-RACE generated TCR beta libraries. MiXCR, run by TCRdb on the 5' RACE reads, gives a single entry per CDR3 protein. The table has roughly 280,000 distinct CDR3 sequences, 20% seen once. The CDR3 sequence is 15 residues long. The germline V gene has CDR1 SGDLS and CDR2 YYNGEE. J was trimmed by 4 bases and V by 4 bases; bases with no gene match: 7. This clonotype appeared a few times. Its cognate antigen is unknown. Regarding the study as a whole: There was a TCR beta motif, made of fewer than 10 highly homologous variants, that appeared characteristic of ankylosing spondylitis blood.

The TCR was taken from a male donor with ankylosing spondylitis or in good health (not recorded which). Sequencing was carried out using blood, either unsorted or a sorted T cell fraction (not recorded which). The chain couples TRBV9 to TRBJ1-2, with 10 bases identical to TRBD1. CDR3 bases: TGTGCCAGCAGCACCCAGACAGGGGGCGGCTATGGCTACACCTTC. Its protein is CASSTQTGGGYGYTF.